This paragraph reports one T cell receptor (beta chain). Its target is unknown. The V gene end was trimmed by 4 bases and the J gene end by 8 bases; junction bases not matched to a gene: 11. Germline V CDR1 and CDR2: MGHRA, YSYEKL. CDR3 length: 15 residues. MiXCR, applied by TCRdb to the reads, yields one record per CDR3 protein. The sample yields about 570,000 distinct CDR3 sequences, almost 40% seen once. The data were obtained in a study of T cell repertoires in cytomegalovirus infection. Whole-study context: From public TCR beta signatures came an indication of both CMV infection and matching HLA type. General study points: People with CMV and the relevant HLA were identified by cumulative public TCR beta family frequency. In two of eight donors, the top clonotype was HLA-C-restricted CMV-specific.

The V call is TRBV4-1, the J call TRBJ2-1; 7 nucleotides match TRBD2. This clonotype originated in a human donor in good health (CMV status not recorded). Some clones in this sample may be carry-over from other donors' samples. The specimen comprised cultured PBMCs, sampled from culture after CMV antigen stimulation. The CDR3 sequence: CASSRRSGGVDEQFF. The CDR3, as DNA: TGCGCCAGCAGCCGAAGATCGGGGGGAGTCGATGAGCAGTTCTTC.